Following are 19 T cell receptor beta chains from one sample sequenced in a study of cytomegalovirus exposure and HLA in healthy donors. The PCR contained 60 Vbeta and 13 Jbeta primers. Data came from immunoSEQ multiplex PCR; TCRdb stores just in-frame clones and leaves some out. Of 120,000 to 150,000 clones detected, more than 60% appear once; the ten largest clones hold 8.8%. Sequenced: PBMCs. Every receptor here comes from a woman between 45 and 65 years old in good health and CMV-seropositive.

The V and J genes are TRBV5-4 and TRBJ1-3; unclear D gene. V was clipped by 1 base and J by 2 bases, with 13 bases between them. CDR3 length: 16 amino acids. Germline CDR1 reads SGHNT; CDR2 reads YYREEE (reference sequence). In DNA form, the CDR3 reads TGTGCCAGCAGCTTGTTCGTAAAGAGCCCTGGAAACACCATATATTTT. This translates into CASSLFVKSPGNTIYF.

This clone was observed a single time. This sequence joins TRBV9 and TRBJ1-2; 7 bases are a match to TRBD1. The germline V gene encodes CDR1 SGDLS and CDR2 YYNGEE. The CDR3 length is 15 residues. J gave up 4 bases and V 1 base, and 7 bases lay outside the gene matches. The CDR3 loop reads CASSVYRTGSYGYTF. DNA for the CDR3: TGTGCCAGCAGCGTATATCGGACAGGCTCCTATGGCTACACCTTC. Combining the CDR3 with reference TRBV9 and TRBJ1-2 gives the whole variable domain DSGVTQTPKHLITATGQRVTLRCSPRSGDLSVYWYQQSLDQGLQFLIQYYNGEERAKGNILERFSAQQFPDLHSELNLSSLELGDSALYFCASSVYRTGSYGYTFGSGTRLTVV.

The chain uses TRBV5-1 and TRBJ1-1; possible D gene TRBD1, 5 bases. Looked up from germline, CDR1 is SGHRS and CDR2 is YFSETQ. The CDR3 extends over 14 amino acids. Trimming took off 3 bases at V and 0 bases at J, with 9 bases between the two ends. The CDR3 protein is CASSSGSLNTEAFF. The DNA for the CDR3 is TGCGCCAGCAGCTCAGGGTCGCTGAACACTGAAGCTTTCTTT.

The J gene is TRBJ1-1, the V gene TRBV2; D gene unclear. The length of the CDR3 is 14 residues. The germline CDR1 and CDR2 sequences are SNHLY and FYNNEI. Trimming pared 5 bases from V and 3 bases from J, leaving 13 bases between. DNA for the CDR3: TGTGCCAGCAGTTATAGGAGCGAAGACACTGAAGCTTTCTTT. This codes for CASSYRSEDTEAFF. Variable domain in full (rest from reference TRBV2 and TRBJ1-1): EPEVTQTPSHQVTQMGQEVILRCVPISNHLYFYWYRQILGQKVEFLVSFYNNEISEKSEIFDDQFSVERPDGSNFTLKIRSTKLEDSAMYFCASSYRSEDTEAFFGQGTRLTVV.

The chain has TRBV28 and TRBJ2-1; 7 bases align to TRBD2. The V gene end was trimmed by 3 bases and the J gene end by 3 bases; junction bases not matched to a gene: 11. Germline V gives CDR1 MDHEN, CDR2 SYDVKM. CDR3 length: 17 residues. This CDR3 reads CASSFSLGGDGYNEQFF. In nucleotides, the CDR3 is TGTGCCAGCAGTTTTTCCTTGGGAGGGGATGGCTACAATGAGCAGTTCTTC. Combining the CDR3 with reference TRBV28 and TRBJ2-1 gives the whole variable domain DVKVTQSSRYLVKRTGEKVFLECVQDMDHENMFWYRQDPGLGLRLIYFSYDVKMKEKGDIPEGYSVSREKKERFSLILESASTNQTSMYLCASSFSLGGDGYNEQFFGPGTRLTVL.

The chain links TRBV2 to TRBJ1-1; unclear D gene. There are 13 residues in the CDR3. V was trimmed by 0 bases and J by 7 bases, leaving 9 bases between them. Per germline, CDR1 SNHLY and CDR2 FYNNEI. The CDR3: CASSEAGLVEAFF. CDR3 DNA: TGTGCCAGCAGTGAAGCCGGACTTGTTGAAGCTTTCTTT.

The gene calls are TRBV14 and TRBJ1-2; the D gene is possibly TRBD1 (5 bases). Between the trimmed V and J ends, which lost 4 bases and 4 bases, there was a span of 19 bases. Germline V gene lookup returns CDR1 SGHDN and CDR2 FVKESK. The CDR3 totals 16 residues. This CDR3 is CASSPGAGPLSYGYTF. The CDR3 region has the DNA TGTGCCAGCAGCCCGGGCGCGGGACCACTGAGCTATGGCTACACCTTC.

This clone was recorded only once. The chain joins TRBV15 to TRBJ2-3; weak D call: TRBD1 (5 bases). The germline CDR1 and CDR2 sequences are LNHNV and YYDKDF (reference sequence). The CDR3 length is 14 residues. Trimming took 1 base from V and 3 from J, leaving 8 bases between them. The DNA for the CDR3 is TGTGCCACCAGCAGAGGGGGCGAGACAGATACGCAGTATTTT. This encodes CATSRGGETDTQYF.

The table lists this clone with a few counts. This chain uses TRBV13 with TRBJ2-1, with TRBD2 matching 8 bases. J was trimmed by 7 bases and V by 5 bases; bases with no gene match: 19. Germline loops: CDR1 PRHDT, CDR2 FYEKMQ (reference sequence). The CDR3 runs 18 residues. The DNA for the CDR3 is TGTGCCAGCAGCACTATCTGGACCGGACTAGCTAGGATAAATGAGCAGTTCTTC. Translation: CASSTIWTGLARINEQFF.

Concerning this clone: One end of the junction varies from germline; a read error may be responsible. The chain is built from TRBV23-1 and TRBJ2-1; 8 positions agree with TRBD2. TRBV23-1 is classed as an ORF, of uncertain function. This CDR3 has 14 amino acids. CDR3 nucleotide sequence: TGCGCCAGCAGTCACGGGGGGGGGAACAATGGGCAGTTCTTC. This encodes CASSHGGGNNGQFF.

This rearrangement joins TRBV5-1 to TRBJ1-4; 8 bases fit TRBD1. The germline gives CDR1 SGHRS, CDR2 YFSETQ. The CDR3 spans 15 residues. V lost 4 bases, J lost 8 bases, and 10 bases stayed unmatched. As DNA, the CDR3 is TGCGCCAGCAGCCTTCGGACAGGGCAAAGCGAAAAACTGTTTTTT. It codes for CASSLRTGQSEKLFF.

The chain links TRBV6-6 to TRBJ2-3; a possible D gene is TRBD1 (6 bases). The germline CDR1 and CDR2 sequences are MNHNY and SVGAGI (reference sequence). The CDR3 has 15 residues. V was pared by 2 bases and J by 2 bases, with 11 bases between. The CDR3 coding sequence is TGTGCCAGCAGTTACGGGGGCAGTTACACAGATACGCAGTATTTT. This translates into CASSYGGSYTDTQYF.

The V and J genes are TRBV19 and TRBJ1-6; TRBD1 matches at 7 bases. Germline CDR1 reads LNHDA; CDR2 reads SQIVND (reference sequence). Trimming cost V 1 base and J 9 bases; bases outside gene matches: 3. This CDR3 has 14 residues. The chain's CDR3 is CASSIGQGGSPLHF. Written as DNA, the CDR3 is TGTGCCAGTAGTATAGGCCAGGGGGGTTCACCCCTCCACTTT.

The V gene is TRBV30, the J gene TRBJ1-1, with D maybe TRBD1 (6 bases). Germline V gene sequence: CDR1 GTSNPN, CDR2 SVGIG (reference sequence). The CDR3 runs to 15 residues. The V end lost 3 bases, the J end lost 3 bases, and 17 bases lay between the germline ends. DNA of the CDR3: TGTGCCTGGAGAAGGCTCATATCAGGGGACACTGAAGCTTTCTTT. It is translated as CAWRRLISGDTEAFF. Looking up the rest from reference TRBV30 and TRBJ1-1 gives the full variable domain: SQTIHQWPATLVQPVGSPLSLECTVEGTSNPNLYWYRQAAGRGLQLLFYSVGIGQISSEVPQNLSASRPQDRQFILSSKKLLLSDSGFYLCAWRRLISGDTEAFFGQGTRLTVV.

The V and J genes are TRBV4-2 and TRBJ2-1, with TRBD1 as a possible D gene (8 bases). The germline V gene has CDR1 LGHNA and CDR2 YNFKEQ. V was shortened by 9 bases and J by 6 bases, with 15 bases between the two germline ends. The CDR3 has 13 residues. The CDR3 DNA sequence: TGTGCCAGTGAACAGGGGGGGCGCAATGAGCAGTTCTTC. Its protein is CASEQGGRNEQFF.

The chain employs TRBV27 and TRBJ2-1; 10 nucleotides line up with TRBD2. CDR3 size: 17 residues. CDR1 is MNHEY and CDR2 is SMNVEV in the germline V gene (reference sequence). J gave up 3 bases and V 5 bases, and 10 bases lay outside the gene matches. The CDR3 reads CASSPPPQRGGYNEQFF. In nucleotides, the CDR3 is TGTGCCAGCAGTCCGCCTCCCCAGCGGGGGGGCTACAATGAGCAGTTCTTC.

In this sample, this clone turned up a few times. The genes are TRBV30 and TRBJ1-3; a possible D gene is TRBD1 (5 bases). Trimming left V 3 bases short and J 0 bases short, with 9 bases between. Looked up from germline, CDR1 is GTSNPN and CDR2 is SVGIG (reference sequence). This CDR3 region has 14 residues. The CDR3 spells CAWRGLSSGNTIYF. CDR3 nucleotides: TGTGCCTGGAGGGGACTGAGCTCTGGAAACACCATATATTTT. The variable domain in full, with the rest retrieved from reference TRBV30 and TRBJ1-3, is SQTIHQWPATLVQPVGSPLSLECTVEGTSNPNLYWYRQAAGRGLQLLFYSVGIGQISSEVPQNLSASRPQDRQFILSSKKLLLSDSGFYLCAWRGLSSGNTIYFGEGSWLTVV.

The V gene is TRBV28, the J gene TRBJ1-5, with no clear D. The V and J ends lost 10 bases and 4 bases respectively, with 17 bases between them. The germline gives CDR1 MDHEN, CDR2 SYDVKM. The CDR3 is 14 amino acids. The CDR3: CATHGGRLNQPQHF. Here the CDR3 DNA reads TGTGCCACTCACGGTGGCAGGCTTAATCAGCCCCAGCATTTT.

This rearrangement joins TRBV7-3 to TRBJ2-7, with D perhaps matching TRBD1 (6 bases). This CDR3 has 15 residues. Germline loops: CDR1 SGHTA, CDR2 FQGTGA. V was shortened by 5 bases and J by 11 bases, with 25 bases between the two germline ends. The CDR3 here is CASSTNGGPDTTKYF. The CDR3 DNA reads as TGTGCCAGCAGCACCAATGGGGGCCCTGACACTACGAAGTACTTC.